This T cell receptor (beta chain) originates from a study of blood T cell repertoires in COVID-19. Study-level information: COVID-19 samples collected from the United States, Italy and Spain covered acute and convalescent phases. PBMCs, B-cell-depleted T cells, or T cells were the source of the cDNA or gDNA that made up the material.

V shed 3 bases and J shed 1 base, with 6 bases lying between them. There are 13 residues in the CDR3. From germline, CDR1 is WNHNN and CDR2 SYGVQD (reference sequence). In the study's own analysis: It was from reference gene primer amplification that nucleated cell counts were estimated. Clones were read by immunoSEQ multiplex PCR, and TCRdb kept only the in-frame ones, dropping some. V, J and clone size were drawn from that table, and D and trimming were deduced from the DNA. The profile covers about 260,000 clones, with around 89% appearing a single time and approximately 3.3% taken by the ten largest.

The chain has TRBV10-1 and TRBJ1-1; D uncertain. Sequenced input: peripheral blood. The clonotype was recovered from a woman in her forties with acute or convalescent COVID-19. CDR3: CASSESGNTEAFF. The CDR3 DNA is TGCGCCAGCAGTGAATCGGGGAACACTGAAGCTTTCTTT.